This T cell receptor beta chain was documented in a study of T-cell memory formation after mild COVID-19. The CDR3 has 15 amino acids. The germline gives CDR1 SGHVS, CDR2 FQNEAQ. V was pared by 3 bases and J by 2 bases, with 14 bases between. TCRdb analysed the 5' RACE reads with MiXCR anew, one entry per CDR3 protein. The sample includes about 340,000 distinct CDR3 sequences, about 21% of them seen just once. This clonotype is judged medium-sized. V is TRBV7-8 and J is TRBJ2-7; D may be TRBD2 (5 bases). The clonotype originates from an adult woman who had mild COVID-19 (a few samples of this study predate the infection). Cell type and time point are not known. Material: PBMCs or a T cell subset sorted from them (not recorded which). The CDR3 loop reads CASSFRHEGTYEQYF. The CDR3 bases are TGTGCCAGCAGCTTTCGGCATGAGGGTACCTACGAGCAGTACTTC.